Listed below are T cell receptor beta chains from one sample, sequenced in a study of T cell repertoires in ileal Crohn's disease. Sequencing used immunoSEQ multiplex PCR; TCRdb keeps in-frame clones, though not all of them. The repertoire holds 6,000 to 8,500 clones, 81% seen once, with 4.9% in the top ten. Sequenced input: ileal tissue. The receptors come from an adult with Crohn's disease. Both conserved end residues are part of each CDR3. D genes are given only for firm matches. Size is stated for part of the rows, as once, few or many counts, or as a class when the clone is expanded.

V,size,D,J,CDR3,DNA
TRBV5-1,once,TRBD1,TRBJ2-1,CASSPSDRADEQFF,TGCGCCAGCAGCCCATCGGACAGGGCCGATGAGCAGTTCTTC
TRBV29-1,-,-,TRBJ1-4,CSAALGQSPGKLFF,TGCAGCGCGGCCCTTGGACAGTCCCCTGGAAAACTGTTTTTT
TRBV6-1,-,-,TRBJ2-7,CASSSGVREQYF,TGTGCCAGCAGTTCGGGGGTTCGCGAGCAGTACTTC
TRBV6-4,-,TRBD2,TRBJ2-7,CASSDNPTSGSVMYF,TGTGCCAGCAGTGACAATCCTACTAGCGGGAGCGTCATGTACTTC
TRBV7-9,-,-,TRBJ1-2,CASSLFGRDGYTF,TGTGCCAGCAGCTTATTTGGGCGGGATGGCTACACCTTC
TRBV7-6,once,-,TRBJ2-7,CASSTDSSRQYF,TGTGCCAGCAGCACCGACTCCTCCCGGCAGTACTTC
TRBV10-3,-,-,TRBJ1-2,CAISDPPSGYGYTF,TGTGCCATCAGTGACCCCCCCAGCGGTTATGGCTACACCTTC
TRBV11-2,-,TRBD2,TRBJ2-7,CASSQLAGLFYEQYF,TGTGCCAGCAGCCAACTAGCGGGCTTATTCTACGAGCAGTACTTC
TRBV21-1,-,-,TRBJ1-5,CASSRDRGLTQHF,TGTGCCAGCAGCAGGGACAGGGGTTTGACCCAGCATTTT
TRBV9,-,TRBD1,TRBJ1-5,CASSAGGIVNQPQHF,TGTGCCAGCAGCGCAGGGGGCATTGTCAATCAGCCCCAGCATTTT
TRBV19,once,TRBD1,TRBJ1-6,CASSIGRGDSPLHF,TGTGCCAGTAGTATTGGCAGGGGGGATTCACCCCTCCACTTT
TRBV29-1,-,-,TRBJ1-1,CSVVSNTEAFF,TGCAGCGTTGTATCGAACACTGAAGCTTTCTTT
TRBV25-1,-,-,TRBJ2-7,CASSDPGTEFYEQYF,TGTGCCAGCAGTGACCCCGGGACTGAATTCTACGAGCAGTACTTC
TRBV5-1,-,TRBD1,TRBJ2-1,CASSWGGQGTNEQFF,TGCGCCAGCAGCTGGGGGGGACAGGGGACGAATGAGCAGTTCTTC
TRBV27,-,-,TRBJ1-1,CASSPVMNTEAFF,TGTGCCAGCAGTCCGGTCATGAACACTGAAGCTTTCTTT
TRBV7-9,-,-,TRBJ1-2,CASSLDSYGYTF,TGTGCCAGCAGCTTAGATAGCTATGGCTACACCTTC
TRBV11-2,-,TRBD1,TRBJ1-4,CASSVGQGNEKLFF,TGTGCCAGCAGCGTAGGACAGGGTAATGAAAAACTGTTTTTT
TRBV6-4,few,TRBD2,TRBJ2-1,CASSEGGGTSDEQFF,TGTGCCAGCAGTGAGGGGGGCGGGACTAGCGATGAGCAGTTCTTC